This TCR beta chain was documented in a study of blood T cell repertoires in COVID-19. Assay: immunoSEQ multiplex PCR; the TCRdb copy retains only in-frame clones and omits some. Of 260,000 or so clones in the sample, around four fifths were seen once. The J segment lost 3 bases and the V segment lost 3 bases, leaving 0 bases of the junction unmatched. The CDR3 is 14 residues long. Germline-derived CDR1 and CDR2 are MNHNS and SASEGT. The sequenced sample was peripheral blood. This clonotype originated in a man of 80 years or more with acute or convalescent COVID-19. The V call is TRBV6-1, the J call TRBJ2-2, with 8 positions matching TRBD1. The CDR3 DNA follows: TGTGCCAGCAGTGAGGACAGGGACACCGGGGAGCTGTTTTTT. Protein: CASSEDRDTGELFF.